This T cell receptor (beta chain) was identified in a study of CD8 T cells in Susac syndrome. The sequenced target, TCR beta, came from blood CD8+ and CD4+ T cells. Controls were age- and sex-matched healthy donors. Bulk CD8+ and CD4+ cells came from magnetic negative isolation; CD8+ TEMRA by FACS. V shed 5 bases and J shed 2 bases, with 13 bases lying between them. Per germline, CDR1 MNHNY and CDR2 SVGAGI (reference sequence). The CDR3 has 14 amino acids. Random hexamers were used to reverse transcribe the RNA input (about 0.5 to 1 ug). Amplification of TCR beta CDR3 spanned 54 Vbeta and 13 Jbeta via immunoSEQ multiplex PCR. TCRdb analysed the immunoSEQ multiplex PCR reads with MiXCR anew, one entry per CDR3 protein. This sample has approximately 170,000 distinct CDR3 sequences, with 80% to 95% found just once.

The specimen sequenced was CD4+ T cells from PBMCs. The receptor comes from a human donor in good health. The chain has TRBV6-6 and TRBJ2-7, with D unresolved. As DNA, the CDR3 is TGTGCCAGCAGTCGAAACCCCTCCCCCTACGAGCAGTACTTC. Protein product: CASSRNPSPYEQYF.